Sequencing of this T cell receptor beta chain was carried out in a study of cytomegalovirus exposure and HLA in healthy donors. The V gene lost 1 base and the J gene lost 1 base, with 10 bases spanning the gap. Germline V CDR1 and CDR2: SGHVS, FNYEAQ. The CDR3 covers 16 residues. 13 Jbeta primers and 60 Vbeta primers were used for the PCR. Method: immunoSEQ multiplex PCR; TCRdb's copy keeps in-frame clones and lacks some. The sample includes approximately 150,000 clones, around 80% of them seen just once. The sequence derives from a man in his thirties or forties in good health and CMV-seropositive. The chain recombines TRBV7-6 with TRBJ2-2, with D possibly TRBD2 on 7 matching bases. Sequencing was done on a sample of PBMCs. The CDR3 nucleotides read TGTGCCAGCAGCTTAGGAGCGGGACAGAACACCGGGGAGCTGTTTTTT. Its translation is CASSLGAGQNTGELFF.